These 17 T cell receptor beta chains were all obtained from the same sample, sequenced in a study of T cell clones after liver transplantation. The table came from immunoSEQ multiplex PCR; TCRdb's copy has only in-frame clones and leaves some out. The profile shows around 35,000 clones, 90% to 95% of them singletons. This specimen consisted of CD8+ T cells from blood, obtained 12 months after liver transplant. These receptors were collected from a human patient who received a liver transplant. The T cells may partly be graft donor cells.

V and J are TRBV4-1 and TRBJ1-1; D not certain. The CDR3 length is 15 residues. Between the trimmed V and J ends, which lost 0 bases and 2 bases, there was a span of 10 bases. Germline V CDR1 and CDR2: MGHRA, YSYEKL. CDR3 residues: CASSQEDGFNTEAFF. The CDR3 DNA reads TGCGCCAGCAGCCAAGAAGACGGATTTAACACTGAAGCTTTCTTT.

The V and J genes are TRBV27 and TRBJ2-1, with 8 bases identical to TRBD1. The CDR3 spans 16 residues. V was clipped by 2 bases and J by 6 bases; unmatched bases: 9. Germline V CDR1 and CDR2: MNHEY, SMNVEV (reference sequence). In DNA form, the CDR3 reads TGTGCCAGCAGTTTACCTTCTGACAGGGGTGGCAATGAGCAGTTCTTC. This sequence encodes CASSLPSDRGGNEQFF.

This chain uses TRBV19 with TRBJ1-5; D remains unclear. Germline V CDR1 and CDR2: LNHDA, SQIVND (reference sequence). The CDR3 is made up of 14 amino acids. V was cut by 4 bases and J by 0 bases, with 7 bases left in between. CDR3 in DNA: TGTGCCAGTAGTAGGATCCATAGCAATCAGCCCCAGCATTTT. Its translation: CASSRIHSNQPQHF.

The V call is TRBV5-1, the J call TRBJ2-7; 8 bases match TRBD2. Losses at the gene ends were 2 bases for V and 3 bases for J; bases not matched to a gene: 10. This CDR3 region has 16 residues. Germline V gene data show CDR1 as SGHRS and CDR2 as YFSETQ. Here the CDR3 DNA reads TGCGCCAGCAGCTTCGACTTAGCGGGGTCACTCTACGAGCAGTACTTC. This encodes CASSFDLAGSLYEQYF.

This clone has just a few counts. The chain uses TRBV6-1 and TRBJ2-7; 7 nucleotides match TRBD1. Looked up from germline, CDR1 is MNHNS and CDR2 is SASEGT. V was clipped by 1 base and J by 0 bases; unmatched bases: 3. The CDR3 length is 15 residues. The CDR3 loop reads CASSEGWDSSYEQYF. The CDR3 DNA reads as TGTGCCAGCAGTGAAGGGTGGGACAGCTCCTACGAGCAGTACTTC.

This chain links TRBV11-2 with TRBJ2-6; TRBD1 aligns across 7 bases. Trimming took 5 bases from V and 4 from J; bases not matched to a gene: 11. Germline V lookup: CDR1 SGHAT, CDR2 FQNNGV. The CDR3 is made up of 17 amino acids. CDR3 bases: TGTGCCAGCAGCATATACAGGGGAAGGGACGGGGCCAACGTCCTGACTTTC. Translating gives CASSIYRGRDGANVLTF.

The V call is TRBV5-6, the J call TRBJ2-7, with D possibly matching TRBD1 (6 bases). V was trimmed by 0 bases and J by 3 bases, leaving 7 bases between them. This CDR3 is 13 amino acids long. The germline gives CDR1 SGHDT, CDR2 YYEEEE. CDR3 residues: CASSLEQGYEQYF. CDR3 DNA: TGTGCCAGCAGCTTGGAACAGGGCTACGAGCAGTACTTC.

The table lists this clone with a few counts. The chain recombines TRBV12-5 with TRBJ1-5; the match to TRBD1 covers 8 bases. The CDR3 runs to 17 residues. Unmatched junction bases numbered 9, after V lost 5 bases and J lost 0 bases. Germline V lookup: CDR1 LGHNT, CDR2 FRNRAP. DNA of the CDR3: TGTGCTAGTGGTCCCCCAGGGGGCTCCTATAGCAATCAGCCCCAGCATTTT. It specifies CASGPPGGSYSNQPQHF.

The chain links TRBV29-1 to TRBJ1-4; 7 bases align to TRBD1. Germline V gene data show CDR1 as SQVTM and CDR2 as ANQGSEA. The CDR3 spans 13 residues. The trim removed 5 bases at V and 4 bases at J, leaving 4 bases unmatched. The CDR3 loop is CSVRTGLNEKLFF. The CDR3, as DNA: TGCAGCGTTCGGACAGGTCTTAATGAAAAACTGTTTTTT.

V usage is TRBV27 and J usage is TRBJ2-7; TRBD1 agrees at 7 bases. This CDR3 has 13 residues. The J segment lost 5 bases and the V segment lost 6 bases, leaving 7 bases of the junction unmatched. The germline gives CDR1 MNHEY, CDR2 SMNVEV (reference sequence). The chain's CDR3 is CASSPDRYHEQYF. The CDR3 nucleotides read TGTGCCAGCAGCCCGGACAGGTACCACGAGCAGTACTTC.

The chain joins TRBV27 to TRBJ2-7; possibly TRBD2 for D (6 bases). The CDR3 length is 15 residues. V was pared by 5 bases and J by 0 bases, with 14 bases between. Germline lookup yields CDR1 MNHEY and CDR2 SMNVEV (reference sequence). This CDR3 is CASSPGTGNSYEQYF. The CDR3 nucleotides read TGTGCCAGCAGTCCCGGGACTGGAAACTCCTACGAGCAGTACTTC.

J is TRBJ2-7 and V is TRBV11-3; 14 bases match TRBD2. V lost 7 bases, J lost 4 bases, and 9 bases stayed unmatched. The germline V gene has CDR1 SGHNT and CDR2 YENEEA. The CDR3 runs 16 residues. CDR3 residues: CASNGGTSGSWYEQYF. DNA for the CDR3: TGTGCCAGCAACGGTGGGACTAGCGGGAGTTGGTACGAGCAGTACTTC.

This clone was seen only once. DNA for the CDR3: TGCGCCAGCAGCCAAGCGAATTCGGACTTAGGCGAGCAGTACTTC. It codes for CASSQANSDLGEQYF. V and J are TRBV4-1 and TRBJ2-7; a weak D match, TRBD2 (5 bases). V dropped 1 base and J dropped 6 bases, with 16 bases sitting between them. CDR3 size: 15 residues. CDR1 MGHRA and CDR2 YSYEKL come from the germline V gene.

The chain carries TRBV11-3 and TRBJ1-3; 7 bases agree with TRBD1. The CDR3 runs 14 residues. After removal of 9 bases from V and 0 bases from J, the junction contained 5 bases not matched to a gene. Germline CDR1 and CDR2: SGHNT and YENEEA. As DNA, the CDR3 is TGTGCCAGTACAGGGGCTCACTCTGGAAACACCATATATTTT. Translating gives CASTGAHSGNTIYF.

This chain uses TRBV2 with TRBJ1-2; D perhaps matches TRBD1 (6 bases). Germline values: CDR1 SNHLY, CDR2 FYNNEI. The CDR3 contains 14 residues. The V gene lost 6 bases and the J gene lost 0 bases, with 11 bases spanning the gap. The CDR3: CASRPRDTNYGYTF. In DNA form, the CDR3 reads TGTGCCAGCAGGCCCAGGGACACTAACTATGGCTACACCTTC.

The chain is built from TRBV10-1 and TRBJ1-1; D remains unclear. Germline-derived CDR1 and CDR2 are WNHNN and SYGVQD (reference sequence). Trimming removed 3 bases from V and 0 bases from J, with 8 bases in between. The CDR3 is made up of 14 amino acids. The CDR3 region is CASSDGRLNTEAFF. The DNA of the CDR3 is TGCGCCAGCAGTGATGGCAGACTGAACACTGAAGCTTTCTTT.

The rearrangement uses TRBV7-9 and TRBJ2-2, with TRBD1 matching 12 bases. The CDR3 has 18 amino acids. Trimming cost V 4 bases and J 8 bases; bases outside gene matches: 14. Looked up from germline, CDR1 is SEHNR and CDR2 is FQNEAQ (reference sequence). CDR3: CASSSSVTGQGAIGELFF. In DNA, the CDR3 is TGTGCCAGCAGCTCCAGTGTCACGGGACAGGGGGCGATAGGGGAGCTGTTTTTT.